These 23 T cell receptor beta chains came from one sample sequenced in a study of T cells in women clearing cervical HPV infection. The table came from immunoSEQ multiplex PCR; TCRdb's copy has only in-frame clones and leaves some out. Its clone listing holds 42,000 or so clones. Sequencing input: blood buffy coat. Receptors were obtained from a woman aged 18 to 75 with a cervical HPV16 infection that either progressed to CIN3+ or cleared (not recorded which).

The CDR3 bases that were read are TGTGCCAGTAGTATCCCGGGACAGTCCTACGAG. This codes for CASSIPGQSYE. The whole CDR3 sequence is CASSIPGQSYEQYF. The V call is TRBV19, the J call TRBJ2-7, with 7 positions matching TRBD1. The read falls 3 residues short of the CDR3 end, and the missing part is taken from the germline J gene. After removal of 3 bases from V and 1 base from J, the junction contained 3 bases not matched to a gene. CDR1 and CDR2 from the germline V gene are LNHDA and SQIVND (reference sequence). CDR3 length: 14 amino acids.

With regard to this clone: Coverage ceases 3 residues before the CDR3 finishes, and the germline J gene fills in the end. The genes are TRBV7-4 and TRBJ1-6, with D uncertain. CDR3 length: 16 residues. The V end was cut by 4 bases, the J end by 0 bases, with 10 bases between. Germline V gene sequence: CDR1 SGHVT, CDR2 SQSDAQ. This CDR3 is CASSSLGSSYNSPLHF. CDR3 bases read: TGTGCCAGCAGCTCCCTCGGTAGCTCCTATAATTCACCC.

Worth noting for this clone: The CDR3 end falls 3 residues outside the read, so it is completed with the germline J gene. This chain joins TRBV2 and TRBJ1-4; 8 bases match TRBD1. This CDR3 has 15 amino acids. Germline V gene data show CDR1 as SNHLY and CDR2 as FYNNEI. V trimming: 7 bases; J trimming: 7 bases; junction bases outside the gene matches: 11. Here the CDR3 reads CASTRAQGATEKLFF. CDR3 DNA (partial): TGTGCCAGCACCAGAGCCCAGGGGGCGACTGAAAAA.

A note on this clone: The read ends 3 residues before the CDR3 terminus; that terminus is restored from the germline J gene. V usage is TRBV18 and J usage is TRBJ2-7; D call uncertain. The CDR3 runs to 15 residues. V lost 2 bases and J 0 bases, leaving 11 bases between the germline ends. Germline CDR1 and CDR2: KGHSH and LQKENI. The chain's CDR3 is CASSPGPASSYEQYF. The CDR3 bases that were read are TGTGCCAGCTCACCAGGGCCGGCGAGCTCCTACGAG. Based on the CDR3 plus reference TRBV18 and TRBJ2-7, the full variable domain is NAGVMQNPRHLVRRRGQEARLRCSPMKGHSHVYWYRQLPEEGLKFMVYLQKENIIDESGMPKERFSAEFPKEGPSILRIQQVVRGDSAAYFCASSPGPASSYEQYFGPGTRLTVT.

Partial CDR3 DNA: TGTGCCAGTACCGAGGGACAGCAGAATCAGCCC. This encodes CASTEGQQNQP. The whole CDR3 is CASTEGQQNQPQHF. The chain recombines TRBV19 with TRBJ1-5, with 7 nucleotides matching TRBD1. Read data end 3 residues before the CDR3 end; the end is taken from the germline J gene. Trimming removed 7 bases from V and 4 bases from J; junction bases left unmatched: 7. Germline V CDR1 and CDR2: LNHDA, SQIVND (reference sequence). The CDR3 is 14 residues long.

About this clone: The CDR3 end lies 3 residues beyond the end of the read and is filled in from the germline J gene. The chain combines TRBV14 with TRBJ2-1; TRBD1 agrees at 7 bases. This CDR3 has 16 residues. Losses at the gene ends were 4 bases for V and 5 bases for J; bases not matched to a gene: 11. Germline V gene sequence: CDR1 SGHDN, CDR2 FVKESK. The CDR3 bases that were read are TGTGCCAGCAGCCCGCCGGGACAGAACTTTGACAATGAG. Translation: CASSPPGQNFDNE. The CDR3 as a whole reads CASSPPGQNFDNEQFF.

Incomplete CDR3 DNA: TGCGCCAGCAGCCAAGATCACACTAGCGGCACAGATACG. Protein sequence: CASSQDHTSGTDT. The entire CDR3 is CASSQDHTSGTDTQYF. The rearrangement links TRBV4-1 to TRBJ2-3; TRBD2 matches 7 bases. The read halts 3 residues ahead of the CDR3 end, with the missing end drawn from the germline J gene. The CDR3 length is 16 residues. CDR1 and CDR2 (germline): MGHRA, YSYEKL. V shed 0 bases, J shed 1 base, and the junction held 4 bases outside the gene matches.

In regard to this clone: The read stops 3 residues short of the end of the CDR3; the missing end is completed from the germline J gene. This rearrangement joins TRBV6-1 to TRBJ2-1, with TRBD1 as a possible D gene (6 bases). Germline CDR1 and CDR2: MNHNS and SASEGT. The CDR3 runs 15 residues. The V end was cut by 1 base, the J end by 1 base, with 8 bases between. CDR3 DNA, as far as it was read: TGTGCCAGCAGTGAAGGGACAGTATCCTACAATGAG. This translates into CASSEGTVSYNE. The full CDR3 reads CASSEGTVSYNEQFF.

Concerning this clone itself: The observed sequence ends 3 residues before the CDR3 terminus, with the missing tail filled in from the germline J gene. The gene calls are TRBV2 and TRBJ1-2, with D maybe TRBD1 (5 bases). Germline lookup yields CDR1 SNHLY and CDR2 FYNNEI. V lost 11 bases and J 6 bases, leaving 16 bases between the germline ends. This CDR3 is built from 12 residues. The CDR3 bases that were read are TGTGCCGGAGGTGGGTCCAGGGATGGC. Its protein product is CAGGGSRDG. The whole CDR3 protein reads CAGGGSRDGYTF.

CDR3 sequence reads: CASSRGAGNEQYF. The sequenced part of the CDR3 DNA is TGTGCCAGCTCACGCGGGGCAGGGAACGAG. The V gene is TRBV18, the J gene TRBJ2-7; possibly TRBD2 for D (6 bases). The missing CDR3 end, 3 residues past where the read stops, is filled in from the germline J gene. Trimming pared 4 bases from V and 5 bases from J, leaving 12 bases between. The V gene's germline CDR1 is KGHSH and CDR2 LQKENI. The CDR3 is made up of 13 amino acids.

CDR3 protein: CASSLAQGGSSGTQYF. CDR3 DNA, as far as it was read: TGTGCCAGCAGCTTAGCGCAAGGGGGCTCGTCGGGGACC. V usage is TRBV7-8 and J usage is TRBJ2-5; 7 bases agree with TRBD1. The observed sequence ends 3 residues before the CDR3 terminus, with the missing tail filled in from the germline J gene. After removal of 0 bases from V and 7 bases from J, the junction contained 11 bases not matched to a gene. Germline V lookup: CDR1 SGHVS, CDR2 FQNEAQ. This CDR3 region has 16 residues.

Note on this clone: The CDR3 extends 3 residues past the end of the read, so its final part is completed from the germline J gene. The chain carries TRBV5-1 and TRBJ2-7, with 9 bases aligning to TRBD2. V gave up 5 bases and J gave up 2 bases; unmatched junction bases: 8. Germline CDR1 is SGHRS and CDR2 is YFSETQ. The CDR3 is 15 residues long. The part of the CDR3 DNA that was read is TGCGCCAGCAGGTTTCTAAGCGGGGGGACCTACGAG. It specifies CASRFLSGGTYE. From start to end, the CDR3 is CASRFLSGGTYEQYF.

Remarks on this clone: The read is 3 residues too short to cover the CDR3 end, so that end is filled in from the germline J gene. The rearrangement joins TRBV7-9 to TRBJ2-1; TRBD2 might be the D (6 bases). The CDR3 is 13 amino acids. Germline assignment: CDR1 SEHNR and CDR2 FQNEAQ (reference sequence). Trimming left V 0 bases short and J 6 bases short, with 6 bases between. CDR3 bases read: TGTGCCAGCAGCTTAGCCGGGGGCAATGAG. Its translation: CASSLAGGNE. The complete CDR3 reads CASSLAGGNEQFF.

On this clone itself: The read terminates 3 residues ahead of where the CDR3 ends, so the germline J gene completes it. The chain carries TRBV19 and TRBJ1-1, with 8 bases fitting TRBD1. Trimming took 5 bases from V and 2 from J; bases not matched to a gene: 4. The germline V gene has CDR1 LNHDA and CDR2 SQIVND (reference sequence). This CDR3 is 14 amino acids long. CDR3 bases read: TGTGCCAGTAGTCCGACAGGGGCTAACACTGAA. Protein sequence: CASSPTGANTE. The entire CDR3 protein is CASSPTGANTEAFF.

CDR3 DNA (partial): TGCAGTGCTTTCACCCCCAGCGTAACGGGC. Its protein product is CSAFTPSVTG. The entire CDR3 protein is CSAFTPSVTGYTF. The V call is TRBV20-1, the J call TRBJ1-2; D is unclear. The read comes to an end 3 residues before the CDR3 does, leaving the germline J gene to fill in the end. The CDR3 loop spans 13 amino acids. Germline values: CDR1 DFQATT, CDR2 SNEGSKA (reference sequence).

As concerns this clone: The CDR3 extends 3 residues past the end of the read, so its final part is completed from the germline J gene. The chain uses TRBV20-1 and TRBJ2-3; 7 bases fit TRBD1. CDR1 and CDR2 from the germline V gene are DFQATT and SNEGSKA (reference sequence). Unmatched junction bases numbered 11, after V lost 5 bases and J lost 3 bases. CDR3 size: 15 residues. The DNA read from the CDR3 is TGCAGTGCTTCACCCGACAGGGATGGAACAGATACG. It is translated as CSASPDRDGTDT. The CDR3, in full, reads CSASPDRDGTDTQYF.

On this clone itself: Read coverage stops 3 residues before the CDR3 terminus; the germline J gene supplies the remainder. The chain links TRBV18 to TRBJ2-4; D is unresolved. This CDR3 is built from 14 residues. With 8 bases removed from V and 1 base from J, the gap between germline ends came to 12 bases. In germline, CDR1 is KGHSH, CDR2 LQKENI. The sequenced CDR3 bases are TGTGCCAGCGCCATCACGGGTGCCAAAAACATT. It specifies CASAITGAKNI. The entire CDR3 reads CASAITGAKNIQYF.

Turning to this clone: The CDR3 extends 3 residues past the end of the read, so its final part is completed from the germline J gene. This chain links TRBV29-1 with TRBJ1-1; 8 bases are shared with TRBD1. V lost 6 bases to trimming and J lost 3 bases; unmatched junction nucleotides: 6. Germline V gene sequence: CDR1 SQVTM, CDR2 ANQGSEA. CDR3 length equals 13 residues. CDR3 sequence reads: CSVATGVDTEAFF. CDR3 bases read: TGCAGCGTCGCGACAGGGGTGGACACTGAA.

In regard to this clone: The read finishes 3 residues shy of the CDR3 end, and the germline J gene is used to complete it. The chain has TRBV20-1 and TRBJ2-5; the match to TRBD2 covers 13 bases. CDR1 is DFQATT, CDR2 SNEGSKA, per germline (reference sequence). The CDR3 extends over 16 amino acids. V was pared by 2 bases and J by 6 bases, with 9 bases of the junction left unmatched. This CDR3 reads CSARPPGLAGLQTQYF. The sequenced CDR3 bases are TGCAGTGCTAGACCTCCGGGACTAGCGGGGTTGCAGACC.

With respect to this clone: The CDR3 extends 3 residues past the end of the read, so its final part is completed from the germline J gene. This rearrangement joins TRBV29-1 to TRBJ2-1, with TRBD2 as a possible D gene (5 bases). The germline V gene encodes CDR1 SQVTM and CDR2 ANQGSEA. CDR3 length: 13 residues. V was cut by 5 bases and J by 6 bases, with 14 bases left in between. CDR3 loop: CSVQWTGINEQFF. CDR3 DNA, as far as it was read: TGCAGCGTTCAATGGACTGGAATCAATGAG.

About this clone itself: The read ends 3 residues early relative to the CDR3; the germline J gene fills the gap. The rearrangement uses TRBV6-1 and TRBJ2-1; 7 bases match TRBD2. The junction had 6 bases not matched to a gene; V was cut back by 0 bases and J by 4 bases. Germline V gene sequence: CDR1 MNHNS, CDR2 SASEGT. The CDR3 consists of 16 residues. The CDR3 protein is CASSEAGGGIYNEQFF. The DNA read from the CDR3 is TGTGCCAGCAGTGAAGCTGGGGGGGGGATATACAATGAG.

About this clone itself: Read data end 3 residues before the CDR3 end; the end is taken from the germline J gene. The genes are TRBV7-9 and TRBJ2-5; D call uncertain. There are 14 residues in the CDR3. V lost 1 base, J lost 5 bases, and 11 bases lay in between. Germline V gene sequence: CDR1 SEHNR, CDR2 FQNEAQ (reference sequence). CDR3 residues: CASSLGSALETQYF. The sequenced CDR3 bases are TGTGCCAGCAGCTTAGGTTCCGCGCTGGAGACC.

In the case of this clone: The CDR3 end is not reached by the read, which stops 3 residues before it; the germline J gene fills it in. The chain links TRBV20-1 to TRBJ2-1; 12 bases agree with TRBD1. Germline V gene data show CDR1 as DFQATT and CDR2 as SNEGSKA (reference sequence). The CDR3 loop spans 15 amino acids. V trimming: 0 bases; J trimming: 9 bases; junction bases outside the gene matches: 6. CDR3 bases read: TGCAGTGCTAGAGATCCGGGACAGGGGGCGGGTGAG. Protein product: CSARDPGQGAGE. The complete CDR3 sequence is CSARDPGQGAGEQFF.